These 5 T cell receptor beta chains were sequenced from one sample in a study of shared clonotypes between healthy human individuals. Profiling relied on immunoSEQ multiplex PCR, and the TCRdb table lists in-frame clones only, not all of them. This table holds 1.6 million or so clones, around 95% found once. The sequencing input was naive CD4+ T cells sorted from blood. This sample's subset: CD45RA+ positively selected. The receptors were gathered from a man younger than 45 in good health.

With regard to this clone: One junction end does not reproduce the germline sequence, and a read error may be involved. The chain is built from TRBV7-7 and TRBJ2-2; D remains unclear. The germline V gene encodes CDR1 SSHAT and CDR2 FNYEAQ (reference sequence). This CDR3 has 11 residues. Here the CDR3 reads CASSNTGELFF. Written as DNA, the CDR3 is TGTGCTAGCAGCAACACCGGGGAGCTGTTTTTT.

To note about this clone: A read error may be the cause here, since a much bigger clone is one base away. This sample includes further DNA sequences coding for the same CDR3. CDR3: CASSTSTDTQYF. In DNA form, the CDR3 reads TGTGCCAGCTCAACTAGCACAGATACGCAGTATTTT. V is TRBV18 and J is TRBJ2-3; no reliable D call. Germline V gene lookup returns CDR1 KGHSH and CDR2 LQKENI. Trimming removed 5 bases from V and 0 bases from J, with 3 bases in between. CDR3 length: 12 residues.

This rearrangement joins TRBV6-1 to TRBJ1-5; 9 bases map to TRBD1. The V gene's germline CDR1 is MNHNS and CDR2 SASEGT. The length of the CDR3 is 17 residues. The junction had 7 bases not matched to a gene; V was cut back by 4 bases and J by 0 bases. Here the CDR3 reads CASSVGTGKNSNQPQHF. The DNA for the CDR3 is TGTGCCAGCAGTGTCGGGACAGGGAAAAATAGCAATCAGCCCCAGCATTTT.

The V gene is TRBV19, the J gene TRBJ2-1; D uncertain. The V end lost 3 bases, the J end lost 12 bases, and 12 bases lay between the germline ends. The germline gives CDR1 LNHDA, CDR2 SQIVND (reference sequence). The CDR3 consists of 12 residues. CDR3 bases: TGTGCCAGTAGTATGAAGAGGTATGTGCAGTTCTTC. It yields the protein CASSMKRYVQFF.

The chain uses TRBV30 and TRBJ2-7, with 9 nucleotides matching TRBD2. Losses at the gene ends were 0 bases for V and 10 bases for J; bases not matched to a gene: 7. The CDR3 spans 13 residues. Germline V lookup: CDR1 GTSNPN, CDR2 SVGIG (reference sequence). CDR3 in amino acids: CAWSVRSSGDQYF. The CDR3 nucleotides are TGTGCCTGGAGTGTAAGGTCTAGCGGGGACCAGTACTTC. The variable domain in full, completed from reference TRBV30 and TRBJ2-7, reads SQTIHQWPATLVQPVGSPLSLECTVEGTSNPNLYWYRQAAGRGLQLLFYSVGIGQISSEVPQNLSASRPQDRQFILSSKKLLLSDSGFYLCAWSVRSSGDQYFGPGTRLTVT.